These 4 T cell receptor beta chains originate from one sample sequenced in a study of T-cell reconstitution after alpha-beta-depleted transplantation in children. Unique molecular identifiers featured in how the TCRbeta library was prepared. TCRdb processed the PCR reads anew with MiXCR; each CDR3 protein has one entry. The sample lists 600,000 or so distinct CDR3 sequences; roughly 24% were seen once. This specimen consisted of PBMCs, mostly from graft donor cells, obtained 360 days after TCRalphabeta/CD19-depleted stem cell transplant. These receptors were obtained from a boy in the first two years of life who had a stem cell transplant for acute myeloid leukemia, so the T cells may come from the graft donor.

This clonotype was observed at least ten times. The V and J genes are TRBV3-1 and TRBJ1-4; D unresolved. Trimming pared 4 bases from V and 0 bases from J, leaving 6 bases between. Per germline, CDR1 LGHDT and CDR2 YNNKEL (reference sequence). The CDR3 has 14 residues. This chain's CDR3 is CASSREATNEKLFF. In DNA, the CDR3 is TGTGCCAGCAGCCGAGAAGCAACTAATGAAAAACTGTTTTTT.

The V call is TRBV7-2, the J call TRBJ1-1; a weak D match, TRBD1 (5 bases). The length of the CDR3 is 14 residues. The V end lost 3 bases, the J end lost 1 base, and 9 bases lay between the germline ends. The V gene's germline CDR1 is SGHTA and CDR2 FQGNSA. As DNA, the CDR3 is TGTGCCAGCAGCTTGGGGCATGCGAACACTGAAGCTTTCTTT. It translates to CASSLGHANTEAFF.

This clonotype has at least ten counts. The CDR3 coding sequence is TGCGCCAGCAACCAACTGGAGGGGCCCCCTTACACTGAAGCTTTCTTT. This sequence encodes CASNQLEGPPYTEAFF. This chain links TRBV5-1 with TRBJ1-1, with D tentatively TRBD1 (5 bases). The CDR3 contains 16 residues. CDR1 and CDR2 (germline): SGHRS, YFSETQ. V dropped 6 bases and J dropped 3 bases, with 21 bases sitting between them. Looking up the rest from reference TRBV5-1 and TRBJ1-1 gives the full variable domain: KAGVTQTPRYLIKTRGQQVTLSCSPISGHRSVSWYQQTPGQGLQFLFEYFSETQRNKGNFPGRFSGRQFSNSRSEMNVSTLELGDSALYLCASNQLEGPPYTEAFFGQGTRLTVV.

This clonotype was counted once. One end of the junction varies from germline; a read error may be responsible. CDR3 nucleotide sequence: TGCAGTGCTAGAGAGGGGTATTACCAGGAGACCCAGTACTTC. It specifies CSAREGYYQETQYF. The chain has TRBV20-1 and TRBJ2-5; no firm D call. The germline CDR1 and CDR2 sequences are DFQATT and SNEGSKA (reference sequence). This CDR3 comprises 14 residues.